These 22 T cell receptor beta chains originate from one sample sequenced in a study of blood T cells in healthy people across ages. PCR was performed a second time for about 7 to 11 cycles using a sample-barcoded 5' primer and a J-beta primer mix. TCRdb recomputed calls from the 5' RACE reads with MiXCR, one row per CDR3 protein. The data contain more than 900,000 distinct CDR3 sequences, almost 30% of them singletons. The same data also contributed to another study, on T cells of mothers and their children.

The sequenced sample was blood. These receptors all come from a woman aged 40 to 50 in good health.

This clonotype was counted ten times or more. V and J are TRBV28 and TRBJ2-7; D may be TRBD1 (6 bases). Germline CDR1 and CDR2: MDHEN and SYDVKM. Trimming took 4 bases from V and 4 from J, leaving 17 bases between them. The length of the CDR3 is 15 residues. DNA of the CDR3: TGTGCCAGCAGTTCCCATGGGGGCGGAGAATACGAGCAGTACTTC. Translating gives CASSSHGGGEYEQYF.

V and J are TRBV7-2 and TRBJ2-5, with 15 positions matching TRBD2. The CDR3 totals 19 residues. Germline values: CDR1 SGHTA, CDR2 FQGNSA. The V segment lost 5 bases and the J segment 11 bases; nucleotides outside the gene matches: 21. CDR3: CASSPRTSGGAPRDREQYF. CDR3 bases: TGTGCCAGCAGCCCCCGGACTAGCGGGGGGGCCCCCCGCGATAGGGAGCAGTACTTC.

This clonotype was found many times. The chain uses TRBV20-1 and TRBJ2-6, with D possibly matching TRBD1 (5 bases). Germline-derived CDR1 and CDR2 are DFQATT and SNEGSKA (reference sequence). Trimming took 3 bases from V and 0 from J, leaving 12 bases between them. This CDR3 spans 16 amino acids. CDR3 bases: TGCAGTGCTAGGACCCCAGGGAACTCTGGGGCCAACGTCCTGACTTTC. Amino acid sequence: CSARTPGNSGANVLTF.

This clonotype was observed at least ten times. The CDR3 here is CSASGGPAQYF. The CDR3 region has the DNA TGCAGTGCTAGTGGGGGGCCTGCGCAGTATTTT. The genes are TRBV20-1 and TRBJ2-3; D may be TRBD1 or TRBD2 (6 bases each). Trimming cost V 3 bases and J 10 bases, with 11 bases left between them. Germline V gene lookup returns CDR1 DFQATT and CDR2 SNEGSKA (reference sequence). The CDR3 sequence is 11 residues long.

This clonotype appeared a few times. CDR3 sequence: CASSLRGAGYYEQYF. For the CDR3, the DNA is TGTGCCAGCAGCTTGAGAGGAGCAGGGTACTACGAGCAGTACTTC. The gene calls are TRBV7-2 and TRBJ2-7; D is possibly TRBD1 (5 bases). This CDR3 contains 15 residues. The germline CDR1 and CDR2 sequences are SGHTA and FQGNSA. V lost 3 bases to trimming and J lost 3 bases, with 15 bases between them.

V is TRBV7-9 and J is TRBJ1-1; D unclear. The CDR3 spans 16 residues. Trimming shortened V by 0 bases and J by 2 bases, and 13 bases separated the two germline ends. Per germline, CDR1 SEHNR and CDR2 FQNEAQ (reference sequence). The CDR3: CASSLAPTGSNTEAFF. As DNA, the CDR3 is TGTGCCAGCAGCTTAGCCCCAACTGGGTCCAACACTGAAGCTTTCTTT.

The CDR3 loop reads CSAHFRTGESYEQYF. The CDR3 nucleotides read TGCAGTGCGCACTTCCGGACAGGGGAGTCCTACGAGCAGTACTTC. The rearrangement joins TRBV20-1 to TRBJ2-7, with 9 positions matching TRBD1. Trimming took 6 bases from V and 1 from J; bases not matched to a gene: 10. This CDR3 has 15 residues. The germline V gene encodes CDR1 DFQATT and CDR2 SNEGSKA (reference sequence).

The chain uses TRBV29-1 and TRBJ2-6; 7 bases agree with TRBD1. Trimming removed 4 bases from V and 0 bases from J; junction bases left unmatched: 9. This CDR3 is 17 amino acids long. Germline CDR1 and CDR2: SQVTM and ANQGSEA. CDR3 coding DNA: TGCAGCGTTGGGGGGACAGATACCTTCTCTGGGGCCAACGTCCTGACTTTC. This codes for CSVGGTDTFSGANVLTF.

V gene TRBV7-2 combines with J gene TRBJ2-5; D not certain. Per germline, CDR1 SGHTA and CDR2 FQGNSA. With 0 bases removed from V and 1 base from J, the gap between germline ends came to 12 bases. The CDR3 extends over 16 amino acids. Here the CDR3 reads CASSLASRRGQETQYF. As DNA, the CDR3 is TGTGCCAGCAGCTTAGCGAGTCGGCGCGGCCAAGAGACCCAGTACTTC.

This clonotype was seen more than once but under ten times. CDR3 sequence reads: CASSLVSGTGGATQYF. The CDR3 nucleotides are TGTGCCAGCAGCTTAGTTTCGGGGACAGGGGGAGCGACCCAGTACTTC. The V and J genes are TRBV7-9 and TRBJ2-5; TRBD1 agrees at 11 bases. CDR1 SEHNR and CDR2 FQNEAQ come from the germline V gene (reference sequence). The length of the CDR3 is 16 residues. J lost 7 bases, V lost 1 base, and 8 bases had no gene match.

This clonotype was picked up many times. The V gene is TRBV20-1, the J gene TRBJ2-7; 9 bases fit TRBD1. The CDR3 covers 14 residues. V shed 1 base and J 5 bases; nucleotides not matched to a gene: 6. Germline-derived CDR1 and CDR2 are DFQATT and SNEGSKA (reference sequence). The CDR3 DNA reads TGCAGTGCTAGAGCCGCCGGGACAGGGAACGAGCAGTACTTC. Its protein product is CSARAAGTGNEQYF.

Regarding this clonotype: With a much larger clone just one base away, this may be a read error. The chain combines TRBV21-1 with TRBJ1-5; the DNA was not used to check the table's D call, TRBD1. TRBV21-1 is reported as a pseudogene. The CDR3 spans 14 residues. CDR3 DNA: TGTGCCAGCAGTGGGACAGATAGCAATCAGCCCCAGCATTTT. It translates to CASSGTDSNQPQHF.

At least ten counts were recorded for this clonotype. The CDR3 bases are TGTGCCAGCAGTCCGGACAGGGCGAGGCAGCCCCAGCATTTT. The encoded protein is CASSPDRARQPQHF. The gene calls are TRBV12-3 or TRBV12-4 and TRBJ1-5, with 8 positions matching TRBD1. J lost 7 bases, V lost 5 bases, and 7 bases had no gene match. This CDR3 comprises 14 residues.

Many counts were recorded for this clonotype. The chain has TRBV9 and TRBJ2-5; D is perhaps TRBD1 or TRBD2 (5 bases each). Per germline, CDR1 SGDLS and CDR2 YYNGEE. The CDR3 totals 15 residues. V gave up 0 bases and J gave up 4 bases, with 13 bases separating them. The CDR3 is CASSVGGEEGETQYF. CDR3 in DNA: TGTGCCAGCAGCGTAGGAGGGGAAGAAGGAGAGACCCAGTACTTC.

This clonotype was seen many times. The chain combines TRBV12-3 or TRBV12-4 with TRBJ2-6, with a weak D call TRBD1 (5 bases). Trimming removed 2 bases at V and 1 base at J, with 6 bases between. This CDR3 contains 15 residues. CDR3 bases: TGTGCCAGCAGTTTAAGGGGATCTGGGGCCAACGTCCTGACTTTC. This codes for CASSLRGSGANVLTF.

The genes are TRBV27 and TRBJ2-5; D is undetermined. The germline CDR1 and CDR2 sequences are MNHEY and SMNVEV (reference sequence). V lost 4 bases and J lost 0, with 9 bases in between. The CDR3 sequence is 14 residues long. CDR3: CASSYLADQETQYF. The CDR3 DNA reads as TGTGCCAGCAGTTATTTGGCAGACCAAGAGACCCAGTACTTC.

This chain connects TRBV7-3 to TRBJ2-1, with 7 nucleotides matching TRBD2. The CDR3 has 15 residues. Looked up from germline, CDR1 is SGHTA and CDR2 is FQGTGA. The J segment lost 10 bases and the V segment lost 2 bases, leaving 11 bases of the junction unmatched. For the CDR3, the DNA is TGTGCCAGCAGCTTATATCCTGCGGGAGTCGGGGAGCAGTTCTTC. Residues: CASSLYPAGVGEQFF.

Notes on this clonotype: Being one base from a much bigger clone, this may be a read error. The chain is built from TRBV6-2 or TRBV6-3 and TRBJ2-7; a possible D gene is TRBD1 (5 bases). The CDR3 extends over 14 amino acids. Germline V gene lookup returns CDR1 MNHEY and CDR2 SVGEGT. Trimming pared 11 bases from V and 2 bases from J, leaving 19 bases between. The CDR3 region has the DNA TGTGCCGGCATACCCAGGGTGGGCACCTACGAGCAGTACTTC. Its protein product is CAGIPRVGTYEQYF.

This clonotype has more than one count but fewer than ten. This chain uses TRBV5-1 with TRBJ2-2; the D gene is possibly TRBD2 (5 bases). V was pared by 3 bases and J by 5 bases, with 11 bases between. This CDR3 is 14 amino acids long. CDR1 SGHRS and CDR2 YFSETQ come from the germline V gene. CDR3 residues: CASSSSGRTGELFF. The CDR3 coding sequence is TGCGCCAGCAGCTCCAGCGGAAGGACCGGGGAGCTGTTTTTT. Complete variable domain (other parts from reference TRBV5-1 and TRBJ2-2): KAGVTQTPRYLIKTRGQQVTLSCSPISGHRSVSWYQQTPGQGLQFLFEYFSETQRNKGNFPGRFSGRQFSNSRSEMNVSTLELGDSALYLCASSSSGRTGELFFGEGSRLTVL.

This clonotype was detected a few times. The chain has TRBV7-9 and TRBJ2-1, with 9 bases matching TRBD2. The CDR3 runs 16 residues. Per the germline V gene, CDR1 is SEHNR and CDR2 is FQNEAQ (reference sequence). The V gene end was trimmed by 0 bases and the J gene end by 12 bases; junction bases not matched to a gene: 12. The CDR3 sequence: CASSLAQGRGGQGQFF. The CDR3 nucleotides are TGTGCCAGCAGCTTAGCGCAGGGGCGGGGGGGCCAAGGGCAGTTCTTC.

This clonotype showed up many times. CDR3 region: CASSQVGDDKVYNEQFF. CDR3 nucleotide sequence: TGCGCCAGCAGCCAAGTTGGGGACGATAAAGTCTACAATGAGCAGTTCTTC. This chain joins TRBV4-3 and TRBJ2-1, with D perhaps TRBD1 or TRBD2 (5 bases each). CDR3 size: 17 residues. Germline values: CDR1 LGHNA, CDR2 YSLEER. V gave up 1 base and J gave up 3 bases, with 16 bases separating them.

The chain has TRBV4-1 and TRBJ1-1; possible D gene TRBD1, 5 bases. This CDR3 is built from 16 residues. V was trimmed by 5 bases and J by 8 bases, leaving 24 bases between them. From germline, CDR1 is MGHRA and CDR2 YSYEKL. Here the CDR3 reads CASSATQGPANIEAFF. The CDR3 DNA reads TGCGCCAGCAGCGCGACGCAGGGTCCTGCAAATATAGAAGCTTTCTTT.